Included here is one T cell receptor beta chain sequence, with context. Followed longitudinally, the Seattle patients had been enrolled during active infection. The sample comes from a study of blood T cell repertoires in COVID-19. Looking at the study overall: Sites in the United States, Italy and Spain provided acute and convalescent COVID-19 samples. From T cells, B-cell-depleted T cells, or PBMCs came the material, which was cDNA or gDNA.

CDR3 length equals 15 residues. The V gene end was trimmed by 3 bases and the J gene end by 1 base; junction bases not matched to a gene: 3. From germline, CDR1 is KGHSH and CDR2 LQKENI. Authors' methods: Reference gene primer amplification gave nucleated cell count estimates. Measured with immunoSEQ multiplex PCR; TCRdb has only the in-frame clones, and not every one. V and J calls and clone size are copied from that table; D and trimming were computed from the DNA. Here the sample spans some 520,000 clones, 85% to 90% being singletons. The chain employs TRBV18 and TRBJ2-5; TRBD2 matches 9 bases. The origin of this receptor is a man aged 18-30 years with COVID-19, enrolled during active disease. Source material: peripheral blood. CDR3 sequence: CASSPLAGTQETQYF. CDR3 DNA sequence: TGTGCCAGCTCACCCCTAGCGGGGACCCAAGAGACCCAGTACTTC.